The next 14 T cell receptor beta chains were all read from a single sample in a study of metastatic and nonmetastatic thyroid tumors. Thyroid surgery took place with no prior treatment in any patient. TCRdb re-called the PCR reads via MiXCR. The repertoire holds roughly 13,000 clones, roughly 29% seen once, with about a fifth in the top ten. The material sequenced was tumor tissue. The receptors derive from a female donor with papillary thyroid cancer or a benign thyroid nodule (not recorded which). Some clones in this sample may be carry-over from other donors' samples.

This clone was detected only a few times. V is TRBV28 and J is TRBJ1-1, with D uncertain. Germline-derived CDR1 and CDR2 are MDHEN and SYDVKM. This CDR3 comprises 13 residues. Trimming left V 4 bases short and J 6 bases short, with 12 bases between. CDR3 DNA sequence: TGTGCCAGCAGTTATGAGTTCGGGGCTGAAGCTTTCTTT. Amino acid sequence: CASSYEFGAEAFF. The full variable domain, its missing parts supplied by reference TRBV28 and TRBJ1-1, is DVKVTQSSRYLVKRTGEKVFLECVQDMDHENMFWYRQDPGLGLRLIYFSYDVKMKEKGDIPEGYSVSREKKERFSLILESASTNQTSMYLCASSYEFGAEAFFGQGTRLTVV.

The rearrangement uses TRBV19 and TRBJ2-6, with unresolved D. V shed 5 bases and J shed 0 bases, with 5 bases lying between them. Germline V CDR1 and CDR2: LNHDA, SQIVND (reference sequence). The CDR3 covers 14 residues. The CDR3 sequence: CASSYISGANVLTF. The CDR3 nucleotides are TGTGCCAGTAGTTATATCTCTGGGGCCAACGTCCTGACTTTC.

This chain links TRBV18 with TRBJ2-5; no clear D. The ends were cut back, 3 bases at V and 4 bases at J, with 3 bases in the middle. The CDR3 sequence is 11 residues long. Germline CDR1 reads KGHSH; CDR2 reads LQKENI. The CDR3 coding sequence is TGTGCCAGCTCACCTCTAGAGACCCAGTACTTC. Residues: CASSPLETQYF.

This clone occurred many times. The J gene is TRBJ2-7, the V gene TRBV7-9, with 8 bases matching TRBD2. V lost 5 bases and J lost 4; bases outside the gene matches: 10. Germline CDR1 is SEHNR and CDR2 is FQNEAQ (reference sequence). The CDR3 loop spans 15 amino acids. The CDR3 nucleotides read TGTGCCAGCAGCCCTCTAGCGGGCTGGGGATACGAGCAGTACTTC. Translating it yields CASSPLAGWGYEQYF.

This clone was observed a few times. The J gene is TRBJ2-7, the V gene TRBV10-2; D unclear. Trimming left V 6 bases short and J 1 base short, with 10 bases between. This CDR3 spans 13 amino acids. The germline V gene has CDR1 WSHSY and CDR2 SAAADI. The DNA for the CDR3 is TGCGCCAGCAGGGCGGCTGATTCCTACGAGCAGTACTTC. Translating it yields CASRAADSYEQYF.

The chain couples TRBV20-1 to TRBJ1-3; D gene uncertain. Trimming removed 0 bases from V and 3 bases from J, with 0 bases in between. The V gene's germline CDR1 is DFQATT and CDR2 SNEGSKA (reference sequence). This CDR3 has 11 residues. CDR3 residues: CSARDGNTIYF. CDR3 bases: TGCAGTGCTAGAGATGGAAACACCATATATTTT.

This clone came up many times. The chain carries TRBV20-1 and TRBJ2-1; D gene ambiguous. CDR1 and CDR2 (germline): DFQATT, SNEGSKA (reference sequence). The CDR3 spans 18 residues. Trimming left V 5 bases short and J 0 bases short, with 23 bases between. As DNA, the CDR3 is TGCAGTGCTTCCGACAACCTCCGACTGGATAGCTCCTACAATGAGCAGTTCTTC. It is translated as CSASDNLRLDSSYNEQFF.

This clone was recorded many times. The chain employs TRBV6-2 or TRBV6-3 and TRBJ1-2, with 8 bases that match TRBD1. The CDR3 sequence is 13 residues long. Looked up from germline, CDR1 is MNHEY and CDR2 is SVGEGT. V lost 6 bases and J lost 4; bases outside the gene matches: 4. CDR3 amino acids: CASRTGVSYGYTF. CDR3 DNA sequence: TGTGCCAGCAGGACAGGGGTCAGCTATGGCTACACCTTC.

The J gene is TRBJ2-7, the V gene TRBV20-1; TRBD2 might be the D (6 bases). The germline CDR1 and CDR2 sequences are DFQATT and SNEGSKA (reference sequence). The germline V and J ends were trimmed by 0 bases and 3 bases, with 27 bases remaining between them. The CDR3 consists of 19 residues. This CDR3 reads CSARDLDGGWPNWNYEQYF. CDR3 nucleotide sequence: TGCAGTGCTAGAGATCTTGACGGGGGATGGCCAAATTGGAACTACGAGCAGTACTTC.

This rearrangement joins TRBV28 to TRBJ1-2; tentatively, D is TRBD1 (5 bases). This CDR3 has 14 residues. Germline CDR1 is MDHEN and CDR2 is SYDVKM. V lost 4 bases to trimming and J lost 3 bases, with 12 bases between them. CDR3 coding DNA: TGTGCCAGCAGTTCCTCAGACAGATACTATGGCTACACCTTC. Residues: CASSSSDRYYGYTF.

This clone has only a few counts. The chain carries TRBV28 and TRBJ1-3; D possibly corresponds to TRBD1 (5 bases). This CDR3 region has 14 residues. Trimming pared 8 bases from V and 2 bases from J, leaving 13 bases between. CDR1 is MDHEN, CDR2 SYDVKM, per germline. CDR3 DNA sequence: TGTGCCAGCCGGGGGGGAGATCCTGGAAACACCATATATTTT. Protein product: CASRGGDPGNTIYF.

This chain uses TRBV6-1 with TRBJ2-7, with D hard to call. V was trimmed by 1 base and J by 6 bases, leaving 4 bases between them. Germline values: CDR1 MNHNS, CDR2 SASEGT. CDR3 length equals 11 residues. DNA for the CDR3: TGTGCCAGCAGTGAAGGGGGCGAGCAGTACTTC. Its translation: CASSEGGEQYF.

V usage is TRBV7-6 and J usage is TRBJ1-1, with a tentative D call TRBD1 (5 bases). Trimming removed 1 base at V and 3 bases at J, with 15 bases between. Looked up from germline, CDR1 is SGHVS and CDR2 is FNYEAQ. The length of the CDR3 is 16 residues. The CDR3 spells CASSLGGGMRYTEAFF. CDR3 DNA sequence: TGTGCCAGCAGCTTAGGCGGGGGTATGAGGTACACTGAAGCTTTCTTT.

This clone showed up many times. One end of the junction does not line up with germline, which may come from a read error. V gene TRBV6-1 combines with J gene TRBJ1-4; D is ambiguous. The germline V gene has CDR1 MNHNS and CDR2 SASEGT. The CDR3 loop spans 14 amino acids. The CDR3 reads CAGSFHGTNEKLFF. Written as DNA, the CDR3 is TGTGCCGGCAGTTTCCACGGTACTAATGAAAAACTGTTTTTT.